This is a list of T cell receptor beta chains from one sample in a study of T cell repertoires in cytomegalovirus infection. In TCRdb, the reads were re-called with MiXCR into one record per CDR3 protein. The table has roughly 230,000 distinct CDR3 sequences, 15% to 20% seen once. The sample was CD8+ T cells from PBMCs. These receptor sequences come from a human donor in good health (CMV status not recorded). Some clones in this sample may be carry-over from other donors' samples. The CDR3 runs from the conserved cysteine through the conserved F or W. The D gene is left open where the match is weak. Clone size appears in some rows only: once, few, many, or a class for an expanded clone.

>13|NA|TRBV12-3/TRBV12-4|TRBJ1-4|NA
CASIVWTDGKLFF
TGTGCCAGCATTGTTTGGACAGACGGGAAACTGTTTTTT
>16|NA|TRBV19|TRBJ1-1|NA
CASSHTGRARGTEAFF
TGTGCCAGTAGTCATACGGGCAGGGCCCGAGGCACTGAAGCTTTCTTT
>15|TRBD1|TRBV6-4|TRBJ2-2|many
CASSAGQANTGELFF
TGTGCCAGCAGTGCCGGACAGGCGAACACCGGGGAGCTGTTTTTT
>12|TRBD2|TRBV20-1|TRBJ2-7|NA
CSASKLAGEQYF
TGCAGTGCTAGTAAGCTAGCGGGCGAGCAGTACTTC
>16|NA|TRBV7-8|TRBJ2-5|many
CASSLNRDSLKETQYF
TGTGCCAGCAGCTTAAACAGGGACTCCCTAAAAGAGACCCAGTACTTC
>13|NA|TRBV10-3|TRBJ1-3|NA
CAISESTGNTIYF
TGTGCCATCAGTGAGTCGACGGGGAACACCATATATTTT
>14|NA|TRBV7-9|TRBJ2-4|many
CASSPVVAKNIQYF
TGTGCCAGCAGCCCAGTCGTAGCCAAAAACATTCAGTACTTC
>18|NA|TRBV28|TRBJ1-1|NA
CASSFGTLGPGMNTEAFF
TGTGCCAGCAGTTTTGGAACTCTGGGACCGGGGATGAACACTGAAGCTTTCTTT
>16|TRBD1|TRBV6-1|TRBJ1-5|many
CASSPLDRFDHQPQHF
TGTGCCAGCAGTCCCCTGGACAGGTTCGATCATCAGCCCCAGCATTTT
>14|NA|TRBV6-5|TRBJ1-1|many
CASSYLTRNTEAFF
TGTGCCAGCAGTTACCTGACCCGGAACACTGAAGCTTTCTTT
>17|TRBD2|TRBV6-2/TRBV6-3|TRBJ2-1|NA
CASSYSGLAVSYNEQFF
TGTGCCAGCAGTTACTCGGGACTAGCGGTCTCCTACAATGAGCAGTTCTTC
>15|TRBD1|TRBV2|TRBJ2-1|many
CASSVGTGLYNEQFF
TGTGCCAGCAGTGTCGGGACAGGGCTATACAATGAGCAGTTCTTC
>17|NA|TRBV11-2|TRBJ2-4|many
CASSSLGQVAAKNIQYF
TGTGCCAGCAGCTCGCTTGGACAAGTGGCGGCCAAAAACATTCAGTACTTC
>16|NA|TRBV19|TRBJ1-4|few
CASSPPGLWEDEKLFF
TGTGCCAGTAGTCCCCCCGGTTTGTGGGAGGACGAAAAACTGTTTTTT
>17|NA|TRBV4-1|TRBJ1-2|many
CASSQEPVPGANYGYTF
TGCGCCAGCAGCCAAGAACCCGTGCCAGGCGCTAACTATGGCTACACCTTC
>15|NA|TRBV11-2|TRBJ2-2|few
CASRPTSLNTGELFF
TGTGCCAGCAGGCCAACTAGCCTGAACACCGGGGAGCTGTTTTTT
>12|NA|TRBV29-1|TRBJ1-1|NA
CSAPLQGTEAFF
TGCAGCGCCCCCCTCCAGGGCACTGAAGCTTTCTTT
>19|NA|TRBV7-9|TRBJ2-3|many
CASSSTILDADTSTDTQYF
TGTGCCAGCAGCTCCACAATTCTCGATGCCGACACGAGCACAGATACGCAGTATTTT
>16|NA|TRBV7-4|TRBJ2-1|few
CASSLLEGAGYNEQFF
TGTGCCAGCAGCTTATTGGAGGGCGCAGGGTACAATGAGCAGTTCTTC
>14|NA|TRBV12-3/TRBV12-4|TRBJ1-6|many
CASTRGASDSPLHF
TGTGCCAGCACCCGGGGGGCTTCGGATTCACCCCTCCACTTT
>14|NA|TRBV6-5|TRBJ2-3|NA
CASSYLRHQDTQYF
TGTGCCAGCAGTTACCTCAGGCACCAAGATACGCAGTATTTT
>17|TRBD1|TRBV20-1|TRBJ1-2|few
CSARVRPGQGDFNGYTF
TGCAGTGCTAGAGTACGCCCGGGACAGGGAGATTTTAATGGCTACACCTTC
>16|NA|TRBV19|TRBJ1-5|few
CASSTEYDSSNQPQHF
TGTGCCAGTAGTACAGAATACGACAGTAGCAATCAGCCCCAGCATTTT
>17|NA|TRBV6-2/TRBV6-3|TRBJ2-1|few
CASSLKPLGLIYNEQFF
TGTGCCAGCAGTCTAAAGCCCCTGGGACTCATCTACAATGAGCAGTTCTTC
>14|NA|TRBV7-9|TRBJ1-3|few
CASPDGTSGNTIYF
TGTGCCAGCCCCGACGGTACCTCTGGAAACACCATATATTTT
>15|NA|TRBV7-6|TRBJ2-7|NA
CASSLSAGPTYEQYF
TGTGCCAGCAGCTTATCGGCAGGCCCCACCTACGAGCAGTACTTC
>14|NA|TRBV19|TRBJ2-1|NA
CASSEDISYNEQFF
TGTGCCAGTAGTGAGGACATCTCCTACAATGAGCAGTTCTTC
>16|NA|TRBV5-6|TRBJ2-4|NA
CASSPWRGLAKNIQYF
TGTGCCAGCAGCCCTTGGAGGGGACTAGCCAAAAACATTCAGTACTTC
>13|NA|TRBV7-2|TRBJ1-1|many
CASSLDGVSEAFF
TGTGCCAGCAGCTTAGACGGGGTCAGTGAAGCTTTCTTT
>14|TRBD1|TRBV3-1|TRBJ2-1|NA
CASSLDRFDNEQFF
TGTGCCAGCAGTTTGGACAGGTTCGACAATGAGCAGTTCTTC
>12|TRBD1|TRBV29-1|TRBJ2-7|many
CSVSTGDYEQYF
TGCAGCGTTTCGACAGGGGACTACGAGCAGTACTTC
>15|NA|TRBV6-2/TRBV6-3|TRBJ2-2|NA
CASSYRGGNTGELFF
TGTGCCAGCAGTTACAGGGGAGGCAACACCGGGGAGCTGTTTTTT
>14|NA|TRBV28|TRBJ2-2|many
CASSFEGTGGELFF
TGTGCCAGCAGTTTCGAGGGGACCGGCGGGGAGCTGTTTTTT
>15|TRBD1|TRBV5-4|TRBJ1-1|NA
CASSALQGTNTEAFF
TGTGCCAGCAGCGCCTTACAGGGGACTAACACTGAAGCTTTCTTT
>12|NA|TRBV20-1|TRBJ2-1|NA
CSGRPWGNEQFF
TGCAGCGGACGTCCATGGGGGAATGAGCAGTTCTTC
>15|TRBD2|TRBV5-1|TRBJ2-7|NA
CASSFPSGGHYEQYF
TGCGCCAGCAGCTTCCCTAGCGGGGGTCATTACGAGCAGTACTTC
>16|NA|TRBV7-9|TRBJ2-5|few
CASTPTGAGVGETQYF
TGTGCCAGCACCCCGACGGGGGCAGGGGTCGGAGAGACCCAGTACTTC
>15|TRBD2|TRBV7-3|TRBJ2-5|NA
CASSLAGGAAETQYF
TGTGCCAGCAGCTTAGCGGGGGGCGCCGCGGAGACCCAGTACTTC
>13|NA|TRBV27|TRBJ1-2|NA
CASSTGGAYGYTF
TGTGCCAGCAGCACTGGGGGGGCCTATGGCTACACCTTC
>15|NA|TRBV10-3|TRBJ2-3|NA
CAISEEGDNTDTQYF
TGTGCCATCAGTGAGGAGGGGGATAACACAGATACGCAGTATTTT
>12|NA|TRBV2|TRBJ1-3|few
CASIISGNTIYF
TGTGCCAGCATCATATCTGGAAACACCATATATTTT
>13|NA|TRBV20-1|TRBJ2-3|few
CSARDLSTDTQYF
TGCAGTGCTAGAGACTTAAGCACAGATACGCAGTATTTT
>15|NA|TRBV6-6|TRBJ1-5|many
CASSYSSTQQQPQHF
TGTGCCAGCAGTTACTCGAGCACACAGCAGCAGCCCCAGCATTTT
>14|NA|TRBV7-9|TRBJ2-1|many
CASSLEGANNEQFF
TGTGCCAGCAGCTTAGAAGGGGCAAACAATGAGCAGTTCTTC
>14|TRBD2|TRBV28|TRBJ2-1|NA
CASSGGGAGNEQFF
TGTGCCAGCAGTGGCGGGGGGGCCGGGAATGAGCAGTTCTTC
>15|TRBD2|TRBV14|TRBJ2-7|many
CASSPRLAPSYEQYF
TGTGCCAGCAGCCCGAGACTAGCGCCGTCCTACGAGCAGTACTTC